This record covers a single T cell receptor beta chain. No cognate antigen has been identified for it. Multiplex PCR with a touch-down protocol amplified TRB rearrangements, with the TRB-A and TRB-B primer pools combined in a single tube. Illumina adapters and sample indices were added to the amplicons through two consecutive PCR reactions using Phusion HS II polymerase. The amplicons were purified from gel with the NucleoSpin Gel and PCR Clean-up kit, after which the amplicons were quantified by Qubit and checked for quality on an Agilent 2100 Bioanalyzer. Libraries were sequenced on an Illumina MiSeq using 600-cycle, single-indexed, paired-end runs. Concerning the study's data processing: TRB reads were aligned and assembled with MiXCR version 2.1.12 using the default MiXCR reference library. A clone was defined by each unique CDR3 nucleotide sequence, and the analysis included only productive sequences supported by at least two reads. To assess repertoire diversity, an R script computed alpha-parameterized diversity profiles (alpha 0 to 5), which included the Shannon (alpha 1) and Simpson (alpha 2) indices. Combinatorial TRB VJ usage was calculated with the tcR package and was compared between cohorts by principal component analysis performed with ade4. GLIPH was used to cluster TCRbeta CDR3s in pairs of cohorts matched for age and read depth, and a Wilcoxon test was used to compare cluster frequencies. TCRdb reanalyzed the reads, keeping one entry per CDR3 protein sequence and omitting DNA. TCRdb's processing, not the study's, gives the V and J calls here. This sample's table has entries for some 6,100 distinct CDR3 sequences. The ten top clones hold 35% to 45% of the sample.

The data are from a study of T cell clusters in autoimmune cytopenias (dated 2019 in TCRdb). Background for the entire study: Of the 43 healthy donor controls, approximately 23 were female, and the group had a mean age of 56 years and a median age of about 60 years. TRB sequencing reached a median depth of approximately 56,000 reads per sample and yielded a median of about 2,500 distinct TRB clonotypes per sample. Peripheral blood TRB and IGH repertoires were sequenced in autoimmune cytopenia patients at active disease and during treatment follow-up, alongside healthy, CLL and autoimmune hepatitis controls. The study was designed to test whether a disease-specific immune repertoire signature usable as a blood-based biomarker is carried by autoimmune cytopenia patients. For primary cytopenia, 25 age-matched healthy donors were used as controls, and for secondary cytopenia, roughly 14 age-matched CLL patients were used as controls. Autoimmune hepatitis repertoires were compared against around 20 age- and sex-matched healthy donors. The paper's findings and limits, for the study overall: Healthy donors had almost three times as many exclusive TRB clusters as active autoimmune hepatitis patients, a finding consistent with an autoimmunity-wide signature. The T cell clusters were defined only in silico, and the functional role of the clusters still needed to be validated experimentally. A lack of physiological T cell clusters in primary autoimmune cytopenia patients was suggested by GLIPH, as 51 clusters were found to be exclusive to healthy donors versus about 16 exclusive to patients. Shifts in the TRB repertoire, including less even repertoires in secondary cytopenia and CLL, were mostly a reflection of lymphoma bias and not of autoimmunity. The cluster-lack signature was not observed for secondary cytopenia versus CLL, as the signature was apparently masked by the dominant lymphoma-associated repertoire.

In the germline V gene (reference sequence), CDR1 corresponds to SEHNR and CDR2 to FQNEAQ. Counted from cysteine to phenylalanine, this CDR3 has 17 amino acids. This entry has no DNA. For each sample, TRB amplification used about 0.25 ug of peripheral blood genomic DNA, equal to some 38,000 genome equivalents. These same records also appear under a second study, on T cell repertoires in aging, cancer and after chemotherapy. The second paper further reports: Donors were distributed across six age groups ranging from 30 or younger to 70 or older, with at least three individuals included per group. Control TCR repertoires from healthy donors were recorded across several months to years, and re-sampling revealed clear clonal overlap. Approximately 10 million TCR reads were contained in the full dataset. Compared with age-matched healthy donors, untreated patients with hematological or solid cancers had significantly lower TCR diversity and higher clonality in blood. In healthy donors, the decline in TCR diversity with age was mainly due to loss of richness, whereas in cancer patients loss of evenness also played a role. In both cancer cohorts, median generation probability rose over the chemotherapy interval, which suggests that the repertoire was reconstituted through rebound thymic output. According to the authors, the repertoire data do not allow conclusions to be drawn about immunological memory after chemotherapy. To examine immunoaging and T cell reconstitution after chemotherapy, the study profiled TCR beta repertoires in peripheral blood from healthy donors and cancer patients. Alongside some 100 healthy donors serving as a reference group, the cohort included approximately 210 cancer patients, of whom roughly 92 had hematological cancers and 120 to 130 had solid cancers. Processing of the TRB sequences was carried out with MiXCR versions 2.12 and 3.0.5. Shannon diversity, evenness, clonality (one minus evenness), and alpha-parameterized diversity profiles from alpha 0 to 5 were included as repertoire metrics. The IGoR algorithm was used to compute generation probabilities of clones in paired pre- and post-chemotherapy samples.

The rearranged segments are TRBV7-9 and TRBJ2-1; TCRdb gives TRBD2 as the D gene, but with no DNA this cannot be confirmed. The origin of this receptor is a human donor in good health. What was sequenced was peripheral blood. The CDR3 here reads CARSLGGGGPSYNEQFF.